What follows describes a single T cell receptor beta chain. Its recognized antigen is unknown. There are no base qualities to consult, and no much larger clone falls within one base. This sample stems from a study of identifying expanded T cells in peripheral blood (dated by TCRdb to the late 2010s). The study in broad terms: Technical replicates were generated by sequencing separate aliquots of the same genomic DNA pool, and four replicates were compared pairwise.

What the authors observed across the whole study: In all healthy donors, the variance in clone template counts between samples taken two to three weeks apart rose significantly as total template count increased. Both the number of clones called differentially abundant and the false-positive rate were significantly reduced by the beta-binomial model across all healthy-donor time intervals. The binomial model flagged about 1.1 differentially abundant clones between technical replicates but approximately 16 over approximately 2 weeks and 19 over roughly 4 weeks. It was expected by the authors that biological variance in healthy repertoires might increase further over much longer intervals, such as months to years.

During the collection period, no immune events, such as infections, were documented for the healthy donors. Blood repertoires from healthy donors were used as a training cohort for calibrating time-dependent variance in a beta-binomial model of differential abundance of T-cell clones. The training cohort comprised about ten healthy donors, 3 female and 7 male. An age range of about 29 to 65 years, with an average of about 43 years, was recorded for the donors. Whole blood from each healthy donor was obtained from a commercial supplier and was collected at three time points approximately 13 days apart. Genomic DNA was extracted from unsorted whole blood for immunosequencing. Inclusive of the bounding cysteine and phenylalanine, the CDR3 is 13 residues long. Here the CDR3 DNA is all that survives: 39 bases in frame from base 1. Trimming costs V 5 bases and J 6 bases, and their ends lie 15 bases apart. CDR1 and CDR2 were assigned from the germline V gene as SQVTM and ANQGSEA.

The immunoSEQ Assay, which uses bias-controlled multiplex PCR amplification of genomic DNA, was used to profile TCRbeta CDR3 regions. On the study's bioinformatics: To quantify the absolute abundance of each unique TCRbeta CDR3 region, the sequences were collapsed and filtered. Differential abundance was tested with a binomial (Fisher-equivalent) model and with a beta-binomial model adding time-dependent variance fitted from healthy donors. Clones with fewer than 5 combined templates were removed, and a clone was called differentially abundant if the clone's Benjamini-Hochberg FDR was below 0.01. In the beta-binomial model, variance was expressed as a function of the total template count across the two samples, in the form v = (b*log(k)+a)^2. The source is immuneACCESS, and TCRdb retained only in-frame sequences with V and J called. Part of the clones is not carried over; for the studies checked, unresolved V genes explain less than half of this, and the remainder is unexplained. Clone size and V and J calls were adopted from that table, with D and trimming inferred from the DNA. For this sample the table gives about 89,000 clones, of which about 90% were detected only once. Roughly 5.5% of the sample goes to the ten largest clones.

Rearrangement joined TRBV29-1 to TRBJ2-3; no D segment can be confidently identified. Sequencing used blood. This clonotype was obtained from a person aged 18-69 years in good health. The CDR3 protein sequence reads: CSVYSPATDTQYF. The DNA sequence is TGCAGCGTTTACTCCCCCGCCACGGATACGCAGTATTTT.